The 2 T cell receptor beta chains below come from one sample, sequenced in a study of cytomegalovirus exposure and HLA in healthy donors. Sequenced by immunoSEQ multiplex PCR; TCRdb stores in-frame clones only, minus some. The top ten clones hold roughly 5.2% of a sample with about 43,000 clones, 92% of them seen once. The sequencing input was PBMCs. These receptors were collected from a man aged 18 to 30 in good health and CMV-seronegative.

The DNA of the CDR3 is TGTGCCAGCAGTTTACATGGACGGACTAGCGGGAGGTCGACCTACAATGAGCAGTTCTTC. Translating it yields CASSLHGRTSGRSTYNEQFF. The chain combines TRBV13 with TRBJ2-1, with 14 bases aligning to TRBD2. The V gene end was trimmed by 6 bases and the J gene end by 2 bases; junction bases not matched to a gene: 15. The V gene's germline CDR1 is PRHDT and CDR2 FYEKMQ (reference sequence). This CDR3 comprises 20 residues.

In nucleotides, the CDR3 is TGTGCCAGCAGTTACCTCTCTGAAGCTTTCTTT. It is translated as CASSYLSEAFF. The chain combines TRBV6-6 with TRBJ1-1, with D hard to call. Between the trimmed V and J ends, which lost 2 bases and 6 bases, there was a span of 4 bases. The CDR3 runs 11 residues. The V gene's germline CDR1 is MNHNY and CDR2 SVGAGI (reference sequence).